The T cell receptor (beta chain) under discussion was sequenced for a study of PD-1 blockade in classical Hodgkin lymphoma. Study-level points and caveats: Newly diagnosed patients were reported to start with lower TCR diversity than healthy donors. The origin of the repertoire differences remains undefined, with disease activity or prior therapy as possible causes.

The protocol was immunoSEQ multiplex PCR, while the TCRdb copy is restricted to in-frame clones and leaves out a portion. The sample has some 17,000 clones, 84% seen once. V was pared by 4 bases and J by 2 bases, with 5 bases of the junction left unmatched. Germline V gene lookup returns CDR1 SGDLS and CDR2 YYNGEE. This CDR3 region has 14 residues. Stated time point: newly diagnosed, previously untreated cHL patient sample. Comparison PBMCs came from previously untreated, newly diagnosed classical Hodgkin lymphoma patients. Regarding this clone: Its antigen is not known.

This TCR was sampled from a human donor with classical Hodgkin lymphoma. Sequenced: peripheral blood mononuclear cells (PBMCs). The chain has TRBV9 and TRBJ2-5, with 7 bases lining up with TRBD1. Here the CDR3 DNA reads TGTGCCAGCAGCCCCGGGACAGTACAAGAGACCCAGTACTTC. This sequence encodes CASSPGTVQETQYF. Based on the CDR3 plus reference TRBV9 and TRBJ2-5, the full variable domain is DSGVTQTPKHLITATGQRVTLRCSPRSGDLSVYWYQQSLDQGLQFLIQYYNGEERAKGNILERFSAQQFPDLHSELNLSSLELGDSALYFCASSPGTVQETQYFGPGTRLLVL.